This T cell receptor beta chain emerged from a study of T cell responses to AZD1222 COVID-19 vaccine. V lost 5 bases to trimming and J lost 1 base, with 5 bases between them. Germline loops: CDR1 MDHEN, CDR2 SYDVKM. The CDR3 sequence is 12 residues long. The table came from immunoSEQ multiplex PCR; TCRdb's copy has only in-frame clones and leaves some out. Of approximately 130,000 clones in the sample, approximately 94% were seen once. The sequence was obtained from an adult in good health. The chain carries TRBV28 and TRBJ1-1; D not resolved. The specimen was peripheral blood, collected on day 0 of AZD1222 vaccination. The CDR3, as DNA: TGTGCCAGCAGTCAGAAGAACACTGAAGCTTTCTTT. Protein: CASSQKNTEAFF.